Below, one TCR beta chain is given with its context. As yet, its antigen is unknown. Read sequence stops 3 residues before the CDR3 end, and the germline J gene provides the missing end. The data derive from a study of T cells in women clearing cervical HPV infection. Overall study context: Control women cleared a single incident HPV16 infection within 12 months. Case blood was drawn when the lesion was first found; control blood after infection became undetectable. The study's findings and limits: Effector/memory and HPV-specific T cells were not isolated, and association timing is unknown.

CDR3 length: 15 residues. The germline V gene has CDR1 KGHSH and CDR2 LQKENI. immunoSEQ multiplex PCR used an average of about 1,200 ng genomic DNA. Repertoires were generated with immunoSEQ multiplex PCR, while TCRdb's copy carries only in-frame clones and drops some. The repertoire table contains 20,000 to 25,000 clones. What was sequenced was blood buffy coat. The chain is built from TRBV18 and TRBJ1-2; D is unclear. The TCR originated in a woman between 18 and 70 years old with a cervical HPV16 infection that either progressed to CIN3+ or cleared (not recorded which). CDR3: CASSPLAGRVNDYTF. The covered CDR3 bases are TGTGCCAGCTCACCACTAGCGGGGAGGGTCAATGAC.